These 4 T cell receptor beta chains were sequenced from one sample in a study of blood T cell repertoires in COVID-19. Sequenced by immunoSEQ multiplex PCR; TCRdb stores in-frame clones only, minus some. Found here are about 220,000 clones, less than 90% of them singletons; the top ten hold around 5.5%. Material: peripheral blood. The receptors come from a woman in her sixties or seventies who had recovered from COVID-19.

The V gene is TRBV9, the J gene TRBJ1-1, with a tentative D call TRBD1 (5 bases). Germline V gene lookup returns CDR1 SGDLS and CDR2 YYNGEE. Trimming cost V 4 bases and J 0 bases, with 13 bases left between them. The CDR3 covers 15 residues. The CDR3 loop reads CASSSGGVMNTEAFF. The CDR3 DNA sequence: TGTGCCAGCAGCTCCGGGGGGGTAATGAACACTGAAGCTTTCTTT.

This clone was detected only a few times. The V call is TRBV24-1, the J call TRBJ2-1, with D maybe TRBD2 (6 bases). Germline V gene lookup returns CDR1 KGHDR and CDR2 SFDVKD. CDR3 length: 15 amino acids. The V end lost 3 bases, the J end lost 7 bases, and 15 bases lay between the germline ends. The CDR3 protein is CATSDPGGPGNEQFF. DNA for the CDR3: TGTGCCACCAGTGATCCAGGAGGGCCAGGGAATGAGCAGTTCTTC.

This clone was observed a handful of times. The chain employs TRBV29-1 and TRBJ1-1; no clear D. CDR1 and CDR2 (germline): SQVTM, ANQGSEA. Trimming removed 5 bases from V and 2 bases from J, with 15 bases in between. This CDR3 has 14 residues. In nucleotides, the CDR3 is TGCAGCGTTCCGAAAGCAGGTAGTAACACTGAAGCTTTCTTT. Amino acid sequence: CSVPKAGSNTEAFF.

The chain couples TRBV5-5 to TRBJ1-1; D not certain. V was trimmed by 0 bases and J by 4 bases, leaving 10 bases between them. The germline gives CDR1 SGHKS, CDR2 YYEKEE (reference sequence). The CDR3 has 14 residues. CDR3 nucleotide sequence: TGTGCCAGCAGCTTGGATGGGCACCCCACTGAAGCTTTCTTT. Amino acid sequence: CASSLDGHPTEAFF.